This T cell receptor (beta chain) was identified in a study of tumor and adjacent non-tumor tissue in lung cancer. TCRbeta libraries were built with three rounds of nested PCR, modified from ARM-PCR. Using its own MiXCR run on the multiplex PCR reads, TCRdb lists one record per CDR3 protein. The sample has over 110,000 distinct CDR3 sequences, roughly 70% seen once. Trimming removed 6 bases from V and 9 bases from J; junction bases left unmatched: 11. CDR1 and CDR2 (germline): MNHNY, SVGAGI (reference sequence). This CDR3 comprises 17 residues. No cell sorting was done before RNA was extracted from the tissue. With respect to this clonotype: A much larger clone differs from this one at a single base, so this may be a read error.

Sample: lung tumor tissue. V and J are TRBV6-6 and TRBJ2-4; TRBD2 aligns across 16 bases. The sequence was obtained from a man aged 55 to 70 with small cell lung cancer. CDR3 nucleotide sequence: TGTGCCAGCAGGTTACTGATCGGGACTAGCGGGGGGGGCATTCAGTACTTC. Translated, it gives CASRLLIGTSGGGIQYF.